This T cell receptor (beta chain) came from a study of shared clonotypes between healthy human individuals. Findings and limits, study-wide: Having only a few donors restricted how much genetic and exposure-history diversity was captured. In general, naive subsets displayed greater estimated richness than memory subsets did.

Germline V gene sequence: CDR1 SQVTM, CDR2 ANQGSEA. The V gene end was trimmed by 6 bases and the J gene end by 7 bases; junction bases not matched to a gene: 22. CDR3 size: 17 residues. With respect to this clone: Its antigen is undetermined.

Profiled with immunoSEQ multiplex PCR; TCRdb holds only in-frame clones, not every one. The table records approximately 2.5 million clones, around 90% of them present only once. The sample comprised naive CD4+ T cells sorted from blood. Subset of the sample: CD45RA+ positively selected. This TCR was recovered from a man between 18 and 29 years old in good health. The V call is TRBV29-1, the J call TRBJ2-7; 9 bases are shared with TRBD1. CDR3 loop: CSVATGGARLLGGEQYF. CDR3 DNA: TGCAGCGTCGCCACAGGGGGCGCGCGACTATTAGGGGGTGAGCAGTACTTC.